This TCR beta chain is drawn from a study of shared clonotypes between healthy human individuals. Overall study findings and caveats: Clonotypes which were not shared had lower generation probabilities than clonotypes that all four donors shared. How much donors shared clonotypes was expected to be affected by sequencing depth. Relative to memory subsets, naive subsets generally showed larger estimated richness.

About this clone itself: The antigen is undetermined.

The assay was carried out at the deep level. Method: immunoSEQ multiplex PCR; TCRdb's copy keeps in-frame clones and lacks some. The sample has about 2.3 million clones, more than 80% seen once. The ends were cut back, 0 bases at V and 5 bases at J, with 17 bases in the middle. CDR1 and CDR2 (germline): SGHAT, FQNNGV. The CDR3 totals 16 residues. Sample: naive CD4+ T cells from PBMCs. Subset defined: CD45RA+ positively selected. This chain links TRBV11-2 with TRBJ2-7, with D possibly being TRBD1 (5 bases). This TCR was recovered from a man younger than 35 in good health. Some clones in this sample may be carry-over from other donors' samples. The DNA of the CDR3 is TGTGCCAGCAGCTTAGAAATCTTGGGGCAATGGGACGAGCAGTACTTC. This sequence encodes CASSLEILGQWDEQYF.